The 8 T cell receptor beta chains below were found in one sample sequenced in a study of T cell changes during pregnancy in multiple sclerosis. Using immunoSEQ multiplex PCR, the repertoire was profiled, and TCRdb retains in-frame clones only, with some absent. The table has 95,000 to 100,000 clones, 75% to 95% seen once. The input for sequencing was peripheral blood, taken in the second trimester of pregnancy. The origin of the receptors is a female donor with multiple sclerosis, enrolled in a pregnancy study.

The chain uses TRBV7-9 and TRBJ2-7, with D tentatively TRBD2 (6 bases). Trimming removed 8 bases at V and 3 bases at J, with 14 bases between. This CDR3 has 13 amino acids. CDR1 and CDR2 from the germline V gene are SEHNR and FQNEAQ (reference sequence). This CDR3 reads CASDVAGYYEQYF. The CDR3 DNA sequence: TGTGCCAGCGACGTGGCGGGATACTACGAGCAGTACTTC. The full variable domain, its missing parts supplied by reference TRBV7-9 and TRBJ2-7, is DTGVSQNPRHKITKRGQNVTFRCDPISEHNRLYWYRQTLGQGPEFLTYFQNEAQLEKSRLLSDRFSAERPKGSFSTLEIQRTEQGDSAMYLCASDVAGYYEQYFGPGTRLTVT.

The J gene is TRBJ2-2, the V gene TRBV28; D may be TRBD1 (5 bases). Germline values: CDR1 MDHEN, CDR2 SYDVKM. V lost 7 bases and J lost 6, with 9 bases in between. The CDR3 is 12 residues long. In nucleotides, the CDR3 is TGTGCCAGCAAACTCAGGGCCGGGGAGCTGTTTTTT. Protein product: CASKLRAGELFF.

The chain uses TRBV6-1 and TRBJ2-7; D might be TRBD1 (7 bases). Looked up from germline, CDR1 is MNHNS and CDR2 is SASEGT. The CDR3 spans 11 residues. Trimming cost V 8 bases and J 5 bases, with 10 bases left between them. CDR3 sequence: CASGRGDEQYF. Here the CDR3 DNA reads TGTGCCAGCGGCAGGGGGGACGAGCAGTACTTC.

The V call is TRBV6-1, the J call TRBJ2-1; D uncertain. The CDR3 has 12 amino acids. Trimming left V 6 bases short and J 9 bases short, with 12 bases between. The germline V gene has CDR1 MNHNS and CDR2 SASEGT. Here the CDR3 reads CASSRRTSEQFF. The CDR3 bases are TGTGCCAGCAGCCGCCGAACATCTGAGCAGTTCTTC.

The chain carries TRBV9 and TRBJ2-2, with D tentatively TRBD2 (5 bases). With 4 bases removed from V and 2 bases from J, the gap between germline ends came to 15 bases. The CDR3 loop spans 16 amino acids. Germline values: CDR1 SGDLS, CDR2 YYNGEE. Here the CDR3 reads CASSPIRGPNTGELFF. The CDR3 DNA sequence: TGTGCCAGCAGCCCCATCCGGGGTCCCAACACCGGGGAGCTGTTTTTT.

This rearrangement joins TRBV19 to TRBJ1-1; 8 nucleotides agree with TRBD1. This CDR3 has 17 amino acids. Germline lookup yields CDR1 LNHDA and CDR2 SQIVND (reference sequence). V was clipped by 5 bases and J by 1 base; unmatched bases: 12. The CDR3 DNA is TGTGCCAGTAGTCAAGAGGTCCGACAGGGGCGGAACACTGAAGCTTTCTTT. Translation gives CASSQEVRQGRNTEAFF.

The chain links TRBV11-3 to TRBJ2-5, with 11 nucleotides matching TRBD1. The CDR3 length is 16 residues. Germline values: CDR1 SGHNT, CDR2 YENEEA. V lost 5 bases to trimming and J lost 5 bases; unmatched junction nucleotides: 10. The CDR3 coding sequence is TGTGCCAGCAGCCAAGTTGGACAGGGGGCTATGGAGACCCAGTACTTC. Its translation is CASSQVGQGAMETQYF.

CDR3 sequence (DNA): TGTGCCAGCAGCGGTCTAGCAGGTGAGCAGTTCTTC. It encodes CASSGLAGEQFF. V usage is TRBV9 and J usage is TRBJ2-1; weak D call: TRBD2 (5 bases). There are 12 residues in the CDR3. V dropped 3 bases and J dropped 9 bases, with 10 bases sitting between them. Germline CDR1 SGDLS, CDR2 YYNGEE.